The present TCR beta chain was sequenced within a study of early T cells in non-severe SARS-CoV-2 infection. Trimming at V came to 3 bases and at J to 7 bases, leaving 9 bases not matched to a gene. The CDR3 runs 15 residues. Per the germline V gene, CDR1 is SGHTA and CDR2 is FQGTGA. In this sample, this clonotype turned up many times. One entry per CDR3 protein, called by TCRdb with MiXCR from the 5' RACE reads. The table lists 25,000 to 30,000 distinct CDR3 sequences, approximately 4% of them singletons, with 10% in the top ten. The chain employs TRBV7-3 and TRBJ2-1; 7 bases match TRBD1. Sequencing was performed on whole blood. The TCR sequence derives from an adult who was a healthcare worker with PCR-confirmed SARS-CoV-2 infection or an uninfected control (not recorded which). Here the CDR3 reads CASSFVAGTVNEQFF. The CDR3 DNA reads as TGTGCCAGCAGCTTCGTGGCCGGGACAGTAAATGAGCAGTTCTTC.